This record looks at one T cell receptor (beta chain) sequence and its context. The antigen remains unidentified. Profiling relied on immunoSEQ multiplex PCR, and the TCRdb table lists in-frame clones only, not all of them. The sample lists approximately 160,000 clones, just under 90% occurring once. This CDR3 has 14 residues. V dropped 5 bases and J dropped 9; count of bases not matched to a gene: 9. The germline gives CDR1 MNHEY, CDR2 SVGAGI. This sample is part of a study of cytomegalovirus exposure and HLA in healthy donors. Study-level findings and limits: In vitro data verified a few CMV-associated chains as specific for CMV antigens. The authors enumerated over 150 TCR beta chains as linked to cytomegalovirus.

The donors were part of the validation cohort, which consisted of roughly 120 subjects and was separate from the first cohort of 666 subjects. The chain couples TRBV6-5 to TRBJ2-1, with 8 bases that match TRBD2. The sequence came from a woman aged 18-29 years in good health and CMV-seropositive. The sample taken for sequencing was PBMCs. The CDR3 DNA follows: TGTGCCAGCAGTAACGGACTAGCATCGGGTGAGCAGTTCTTC. The encoded protein is CASSNGLASGEQFF.